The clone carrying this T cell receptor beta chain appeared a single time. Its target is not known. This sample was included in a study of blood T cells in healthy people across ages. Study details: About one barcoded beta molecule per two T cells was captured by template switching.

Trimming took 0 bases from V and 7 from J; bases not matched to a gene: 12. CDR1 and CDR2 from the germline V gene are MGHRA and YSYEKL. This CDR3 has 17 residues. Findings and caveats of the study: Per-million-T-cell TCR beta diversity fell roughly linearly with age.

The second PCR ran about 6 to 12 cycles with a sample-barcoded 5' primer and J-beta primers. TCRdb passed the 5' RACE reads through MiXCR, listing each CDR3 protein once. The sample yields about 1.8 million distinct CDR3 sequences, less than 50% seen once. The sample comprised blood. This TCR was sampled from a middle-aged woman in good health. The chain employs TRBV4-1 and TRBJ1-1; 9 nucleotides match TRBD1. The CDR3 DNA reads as TGCGCCAGCAGCCAAGACCCCTTTAGGACAGGGGCGGTTGAAGCTTTCTTT. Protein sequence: CASSQDPFRTGAVEAFF.